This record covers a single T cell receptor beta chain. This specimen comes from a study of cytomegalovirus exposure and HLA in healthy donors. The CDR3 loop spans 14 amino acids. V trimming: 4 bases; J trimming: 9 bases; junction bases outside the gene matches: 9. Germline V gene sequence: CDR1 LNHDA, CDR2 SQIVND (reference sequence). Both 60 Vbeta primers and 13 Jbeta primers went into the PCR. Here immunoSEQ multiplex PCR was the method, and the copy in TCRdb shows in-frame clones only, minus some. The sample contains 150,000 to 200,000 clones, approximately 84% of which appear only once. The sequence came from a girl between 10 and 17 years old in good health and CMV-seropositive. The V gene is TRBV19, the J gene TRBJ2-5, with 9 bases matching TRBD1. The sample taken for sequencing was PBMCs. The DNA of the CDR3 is TGTGCCAGTAGTACCGGGACAGGGACCTTTGCCCAGTACTTC. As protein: CASSTGTGTFAQYF.